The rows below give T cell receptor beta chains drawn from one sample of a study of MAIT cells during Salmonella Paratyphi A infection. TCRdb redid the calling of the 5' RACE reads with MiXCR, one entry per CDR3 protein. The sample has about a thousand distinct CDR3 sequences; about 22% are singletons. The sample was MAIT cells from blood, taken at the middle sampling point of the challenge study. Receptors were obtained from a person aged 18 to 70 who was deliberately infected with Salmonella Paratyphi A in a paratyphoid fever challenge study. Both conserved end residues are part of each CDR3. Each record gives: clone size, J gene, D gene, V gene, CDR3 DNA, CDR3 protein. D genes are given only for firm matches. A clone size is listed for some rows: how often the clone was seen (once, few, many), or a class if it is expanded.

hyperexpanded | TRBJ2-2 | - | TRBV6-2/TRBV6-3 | TGTGCCAGCAGTTACCGATTGGGGGAGCTGTTTTTT | CASSYRLGELFF
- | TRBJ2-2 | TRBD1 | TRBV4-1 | TGCGCCAGCAGCCTATCGGGACAGACAAACACCGGGGAGCTGTTTTTT | CASSLSGQTNTGELFF
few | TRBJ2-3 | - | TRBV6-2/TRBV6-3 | TGTGCCAGCAGCAAGAGTGACGGGAGCACAGATACGCAGTATTTT | CASSKSDGSTDTQYF
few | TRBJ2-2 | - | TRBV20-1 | TGCAGTGCTAGAGATAACCGGCGAGGGGATACCGGGGAGCTGTTTTTT | CSARDNRRGDTGELFF
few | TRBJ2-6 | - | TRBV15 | TGTGCCACCAGCAGAGATTTCAGCAGCTCTGGGGCCAACGTCCTGACTTTC | CATSRDFSSSGANVLTF
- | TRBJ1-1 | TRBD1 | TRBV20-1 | TGCAGTGCAGGGACAGGTGAGCAGCACACTGAAGCTTTCTTT | CSAGTGEQHTEAFF
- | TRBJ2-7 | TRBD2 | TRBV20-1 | TGCAGTGCTAGGGGGCCGCGGGAGGGATTGTACGAGCAGTACTTC | CSARGPREGLYEQYF
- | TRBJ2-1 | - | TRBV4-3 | TGCGCCAGCAGCCAAGATCCCCTTTACAATGAGCAGTTCTTC | CASSQDPLYNEQFF
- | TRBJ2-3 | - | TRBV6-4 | TGTGCCAGCAGTGGTGCGGAGCACACAGATACGCAGTATTTT | CASSGAEHTDTQYF
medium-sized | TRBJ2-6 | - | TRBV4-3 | TGCGCCAGCAGCCCCGAGATTAGCTCTGGGGCCAACGTCCTGACTTTC | CASSPEISSGANVLTF
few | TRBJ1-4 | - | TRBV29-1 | TGCAGCGTACAAGTCCGAGGAACGGGAGGGGAAAAACTGTTTTTT | CSVQVRGTGGEKLFF
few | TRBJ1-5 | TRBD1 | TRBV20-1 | TGCAGTGCTAGAAGCGGGCAGGGGGAAACTGAGCCCCAGCATTTT | CSARSGQGETEPQHF
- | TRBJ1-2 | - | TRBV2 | TGTGCCAGCAGTGAATCCCCTCACAGTCCTGGTGGCTACACCTTC | CASSESPHSPGGYTF
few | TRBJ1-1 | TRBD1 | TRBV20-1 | TGCAGTGCTAGAGAGACAGGGGATAGCGGCACTGAAGCTTTCTTT | CSARETGDSGTEAFF
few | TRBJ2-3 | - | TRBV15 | TGTGCCACCAGCAGAGATCCGGGATCAGGCGCAGATACGCAGTATTTT | CATSRDPGSGADTQYF
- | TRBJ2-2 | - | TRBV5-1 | TGCGCCAGCAGCTTGGGTTACAACACCGGGGAGCTGTTTTTT | CASSLGYNTGELFF
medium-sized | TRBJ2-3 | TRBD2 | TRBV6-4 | TGTGCCAGCAGTGAGACTAGCGGGGGCACAGATACGCAGTATTTT | CASSETSGGTDTQYF
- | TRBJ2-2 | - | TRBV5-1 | TGCGCCAGCAGCTTGGTCACCACCTCCGGGGAGCTGTTTTTT | CASSLVTTSGELFF
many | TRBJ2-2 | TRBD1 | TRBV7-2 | TGTGCCAGCAGCTTAGGACAGGGTAGCACCGGGGAGCTGTTTTTT | CASSLGQGSTGELFF
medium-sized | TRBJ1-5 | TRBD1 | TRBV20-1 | TGCAGTGCTAGAGTTGGGACAGAAAATCAGCCCCAGCATTTT | CSARVGTENQPQHF
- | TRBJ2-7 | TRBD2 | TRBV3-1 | TGTGCCAGCAGCTTTAGCGGGGGAAGCTCCTACGAGCAGTACTTC | CASSFSGGSSYEQYF
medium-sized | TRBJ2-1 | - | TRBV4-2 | TGTGCCAGCAGCCAAGATATCGAGTGGGCGGCTTACAATGAGCAGTTCTTC | CASSQDIEWAAYNEQFF
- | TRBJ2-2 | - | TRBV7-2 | TGTGCAGCGGGTGGGTTCAGGGGCCCCGGGGAGCTGTTTTTT | CAAGGFRGPGELFF
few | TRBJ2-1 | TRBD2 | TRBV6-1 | TGTGCCAGCAGTGAAGAAGACGGGGGGGCGTATGAGCAGTTCTTC | CASSEEDGGAYEQFF
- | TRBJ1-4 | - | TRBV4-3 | TGCGCCAGCAGCCACGCGAGGGGGGGGAATGAAAAACTGTTTTTT | CASSHARGGNEKLFF
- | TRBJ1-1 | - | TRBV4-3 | TGCGCCAGCAGCCAATCCCTGGGTAGGGGAGAAGCTTTCTTT | CASSQSLGRGEAFF
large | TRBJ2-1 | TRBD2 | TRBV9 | TGTGCCAGCAGCGTAGCAGTAGCGGGGGATGAGCAGTTCTTC | CASSVAVAGDEQFF
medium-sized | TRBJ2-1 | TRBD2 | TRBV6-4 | TGTGCCAGCAGTGCACTAGCGGGCTCCTACAATGAGCAGTTCTTC | CASSALAGSYNEQFF
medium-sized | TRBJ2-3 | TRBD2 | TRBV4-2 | TGTGCCAGCAGCCAAGATCGAGCGGGGGGGCCAGATACGCAGTATTTT | CASSQDRAGGPDTQYF
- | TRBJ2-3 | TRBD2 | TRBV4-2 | TGTGCCAGCAGCCAGGCGGGGGAGAGCACAGATACGCAGTATTTT | CASSQAGESTDTQYF
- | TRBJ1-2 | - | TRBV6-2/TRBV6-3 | TGTGCCAGCAGTTACTCGGCCCAGGGTACCTATGGCTACACCTTC | CASSYSAQGTYGYTF
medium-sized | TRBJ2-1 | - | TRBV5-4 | TGTGCCAGCAGCTTCGGGCCGGCAGAGGGTTCCTACAATGAGCAGTTCTTC | CASSFGPAEGSYNEQFF
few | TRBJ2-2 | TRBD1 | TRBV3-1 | TGTGCCAGCAGCCCCGGGACAGACACCGGGGAGCTGTTTTTT | CASSPGTDTGELFF
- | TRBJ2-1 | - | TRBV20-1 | TGCAGTGCTAGAGAAGGGTCTCAGGACTACAATGAGCAGTTCTTC | CSAREGSQDYNEQFF
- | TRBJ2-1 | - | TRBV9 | TGTGCTAGCTTTACCCATATAGGGTCCTCCTACAATGAGCAGTTCTTC | CASFTHIGSSYNEQFF
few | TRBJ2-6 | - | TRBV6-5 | TGTGCCAGCAGTTCTGGGTTCTCTGGGGCCAACGTCCTGACTTTC | CASSSGFSGANVLTF
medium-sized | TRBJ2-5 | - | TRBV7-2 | TGTGCCAGCAGCTTATCGTCCCAGACCCAGTACTTC | CASSLSSQTQYF
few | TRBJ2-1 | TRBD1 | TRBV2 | TGTGCCAGCAGTTCTCCGGGACAGAGAAACAATGAGCAGTTCTTC | CASSSPGQRNNEQFF
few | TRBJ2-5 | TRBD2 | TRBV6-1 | TGTGCCAGCAGTGAAGAAGCGGGGGGCCAAGAGACCCAGTACTTC | CASSEEAGGQETQYF
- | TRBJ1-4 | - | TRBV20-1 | TGCAGTGCACCAAGGGGTGAAACTGAAAAACTGTTTTTT | CSAPRGETEKLFF